One sample yielded the 9 T cell receptor beta chains listed below, sequenced in a study of vaccination effects on CD4 cells after COVID-19. These receptors' antigens are unknown. Using immunoSEQ multiplex PCR, the repertoire was profiled, and TCRdb retains in-frame clones only, with some absent. The table shows approximately 37,000 clones, with about 80% occurring only once. It was after 10 days of culture that CD4+ T cells were isolated. Here the sequenced sample was CD4+ T cells from PBMCs cultured without peptide, taken before COVID-19 vaccination. The receptors derive from a human donor who received a COVID-19 vaccine.

The chain combines TRBV15 with TRBJ2-5; 7 bases are a match to TRBD2. The CDR3 extends over 14 amino acids. With 0 bases clipped from V and 5 bases from J, the junction kept 3 bases outside the gene matches. Germline CDR1 and CDR2: LNHNV and YYDKDF (reference sequence). The DNA of the CDR3 is TGTGCCACCAGCAGAGATATGGGGGGGGAGACCCAGTACTTC. This encodes CATSRDMGGETQYF.

This chain connects TRBV5-1 to TRBJ1-6; unclear D gene. The CDR3 is 12 amino acids. V gave up 3 bases and J gave up 8 bases, with 6 bases separating them. Germline V gene data show CDR1 as SGHRS and CDR2 as YFSETQ. CDR3 sequence reads: CASSSDDSPLHF. The CDR3 coding sequence is TGCGCCAGCAGCTCGGACGATTCACCCCTCCACTTT.

The rearrangement joins TRBV27 to TRBJ2-7, with 7 bases lining up with TRBD1. The junction had 16 bases not matched to a gene; V was cut back by 6 bases and J by 2 bases. The CDR3 covers 17 residues. Germline lookup yields CDR1 MNHEY and CDR2 SMNVEV (reference sequence). In DNA, the CDR3 is TGTGCCAGCAGCCCACCCCAGGACAGGATTGGGCCCTACGAGCAGTACGTC. It specifies CASSPPQDRIGPYEQYV.

A single count supports this clone. The V and J genes are TRBV19 and TRBJ2-6, with unresolved D. From germline, CDR1 is LNHDA and CDR2 SQIVND (reference sequence). This CDR3 is built from 16 residues. Trimming pared 5 bases from V and 0 bases from J, leaving 11 bases between. The CDR3 loop is CASSSITSSGANVLTF. The CDR3 nucleotides read TGTGCCAGTAGTTCAATCACAAGCTCTGGGGCCAACGTCCTGACTTTC.

The CDR3: CSVTGTGREKLFF. DNA for the CDR3: TGCAGCGTAACCGGGACAGGTCGGGAAAAACTGTTTTTT. The V and J genes are TRBV29-1 and TRBJ1-4; 8 nucleotides match TRBD1. There are 13 residues in the CDR3. Germline CDR1 is SQVTM and CDR2 is ANQGSEA. V shed 6 bases, J shed 8 bases, and the junction held 8 bases outside the gene matches. The full variable domain, with the rest looked up from reference TRBV29-1 and TRBJ1-4, is SAVISQKPSRDICQRGTSLTIQCQVDSQVTMMFWYRQQPGQSLTLIATANQGSEATYESGFVIDKFPISRPNLTFSTLTVSNMSPEDSSIYLCSVTGTGREKLFFGSGTQLSVL.

The chain has TRBV4-3 and TRBJ1-3; tentatively, D is TRBD1 (5 bases). Germline V gene sequence: CDR1 LGHNA, CDR2 YSLEER. The CDR3 spans 14 residues. V lost 3 bases and J lost 4, with 10 bases in between. CDR3 in DNA: TGCGCCAGCAGCCAGGGACCGCTCGGAAACACCATATATTTT. This sequence encodes CASSQGPLGNTIYF.

The chain has TRBV10-1 and TRBJ1-6; 7 nucleotides agree with TRBD1. Trimming took 5 bases from V and 10 from J; bases not matched to a gene: 8. This CDR3 is built from 14 residues. Germline CDR1 is WNHNN and CDR2 is SYGVQD (reference sequence). Here the CDR3 DNA reads TGCGCCAGCAGTCAAGACAGGGCTTGGTCACCCCTCCACTTT. It specifies CASSQDRAWSPLHF.

This clone was seen more than once but under ten times. The rearrangement uses TRBV4-1 and TRBJ1-4; D may be TRBD1 (5 bases). Germline V CDR1 and CDR2: MGHRA, YSYEKL. The CDR3 spans 13 residues. Trimming stripped 3 bases from V and 10 bases from J, with 12 bases between. CDR3 nucleotide sequence: TGCGCCAGCAGCCAGCAGGGACCGGTAAAACTGTTTTTT. This encodes CASSQQGPVKLFF.

This clone has just a few counts. This rearrangement joins TRBV2 to TRBJ1-5, with D uncertain. The CDR3 spans 13 residues. Trimming removed 10 bases from V and 0 bases from J, with 10 bases in between. Germline V gene lookup returns CDR1 SNHLY and CDR2 FYNNEI. CDR3 in DNA: TGTGCCACCCAAGGGAATAGCAATCAGCCCCAGCATTTT. Translation: CATQGNSNQPQHF. The complete variable domain, with remaining parts taken from reference TRBV2 and TRBJ1-5, reads EPEVTQTPSHQVTQMGQEVILRCVPISNHLYFYWYRQILGQKVEFLVSFYNNEISEKSEIFDDQFSVERPDGSNFTLKIRSTKLEDSAMYFCATQGNSNQPQHFGDGTRLSIL.